One sample yielded the 30 T cell receptor beta chains listed below, sequenced in a study of T cell responses to AZD1222 COVID-19 vaccine. The data were produced by immunoSEQ multiplex PCR, yet TCRdb's version contains in-frame clones alone and is incomplete. The table includes approximately 150,000 clones, under 95% detected once. Specimen: peripheral blood, collected 28 days after the second AZD1222 dose. These receptors were taken from an adult who received the AZD1222 COVID-19 vaccine.

The genes are TRBV27 and TRBJ1-5, with D unresolved. Per germline, CDR1 MNHEY and CDR2 SMNVEV (reference sequence). There are 13 residues in the CDR3. V was cut by 5 bases and J by 4 bases, with 9 bases left in between. CDR3 protein: CASSGRANQPQHF. CDR3 in DNA: TGTGCCAGCAGTGGAAGGGCAAATCAGCCCCAGCATTTT.

In its sample, this clone was seen once. V usage is TRBV20-1 and J usage is TRBJ2-7; 7 bases fit TRBD2. CDR1 DFQATT and CDR2 SNEGSKA come from the germline V gene (reference sequence). J lost 5 bases, V lost 3 bases, and 7 bases had no gene match. There are 13 residues in the CDR3. The CDR3 protein is CSASVAGRHEQYF. CDR3 coding DNA: TGCAGTGCTAGTGTCGCCGGGAGGCACGAGCAGTACTTC.

The J gene is TRBJ2-7, the V gene TRBV3-1 (or the pseudogene TRBV3-2); 9 bases fit TRBD1. CDR1 and CDR2 (germline): LGHDT, YNNKEL (reference sequence). Trimming cost V 3 bases and J 10 bases; bases outside gene matches: 4. This CDR3 has 12 residues. This chain's CDR3 is CASSHNRGRQYF. In DNA form, the CDR3 reads TGTGCCAGCAGCCACAACAGGGGGCGACAGTACTTC.

This chain's CDR3 is CASSSTGMGLAGGVQYF. The CDR3 nucleotides read TGTGCCAGCAGCTCGACAGGCATGGGACTAGCGGGAGGAGTGCAGTACTTC. This sequence joins TRBV4-2 and TRBJ2-7; 15 bases line up with TRBD2. Germline assignment: CDR1 LGHNA and CDR2 YNFKEQ. This CDR3 has 17 residues. Germline trimming cut 5 bases from V and 9 bases from J; bases unmatched to any gene: 14.

This chain uses TRBV2 with TRBJ2-7, with a weak D call TRBD2 (5 bases). This CDR3 has 15 amino acids. Trimming pared 5 bases from V and 3 bases from J, leaving 17 bases between. From germline, CDR1 is SNHLY and CDR2 FYNNEI. The CDR3 coding sequence is TGTGCCAGCAGTCGTCGCGGGTCCCGGGACTACGAGCAGTACTTC. Translating it yields CASSRRGSRDYEQYF.

The rearrangement uses TRBV4-1 and TRBJ2-1; 15 bases agree with TRBD2. There are 18 residues in the CDR3. J was trimmed by 9 bases and V by 2 bases; bases with no gene match: 11. Germline V lookup: CDR1 MGHRA, CDR2 YSYEKL. CDR3 sequence: CASSQPTGTSGRRVEQFF. In DNA form, the CDR3 reads TGCGCCAGCAGCCAACCTACCGGGACTAGCGGGAGGAGGGTTGAGCAGTTCTTC.

The rearrangement links TRBV30 to TRBJ1-1, with D maybe TRBD1 (5 bases). The ends were cut back, 5 bases at V and 1 base at J, with 14 bases in the middle. Germline CDR1 reads GTSNPN; CDR2 reads SVGIG (reference sequence). The length of the CDR3 is 14 residues. CDR3 sequence: CAWPAKGPNTEAFF. In DNA form, the CDR3 reads TGTGCCTGGCCGGCGAAGGGGCCGAACACTGAAGCTTTCTTT.

The chain uses TRBV4-2 and TRBJ1-1; D ambiguous. Trimming stripped 2 bases from V and 7 bases from J, with 8 bases between. The CDR3 consists of 12 residues. CDR1 and CDR2 (germline): LGHNA, YNFKEQ. CDR3 loop: CASSQNRLEAFF. CDR3 sequence (DNA): TGTGCCAGCAGCCAAAACAGACTTGAAGCTTTCTTT.

The V gene is TRBV7-8, the J gene TRBJ2-3, with TRBD2 matching over 7 bases. CDR1 SGHVS and CDR2 FQNEAQ come from the germline V gene. V lost 2 bases, J lost 2 bases, and 7 bases stayed unmatched. The CDR3 extends over 16 amino acids. CDR3 amino acids: CASSLREGGPTDTQYF. CDR3 in DNA: TGTGCCAGCAGCTTAAGGGAGGGCGGCCCCACAGATACGCAGTATTTT.

The V call is TRBV10-3, the J call TRBJ2-1, with a tentative D call TRBD2 (6 bases). This CDR3 is built from 15 residues. Germline V gene sequence: CDR1 ENHRY, CDR2 SYGVKD. Trimming took off 3 bases at V and 3 bases at J, with 12 bases between the two ends. The CDR3 is CAISEVLADYNEQFF. In DNA, the CDR3 is TGTGCCATCAGTGAAGTACTAGCAGACTACAATGAGCAGTTCTTC.

V usage is TRBV27 and J usage is TRBJ2-7; tentatively, D is TRBD2 (6 bases). The CDR3 sequence is 12 residues long. V lost 4 bases and J 3 bases, leaving 7 bases between the germline ends. The V gene's germline CDR1 is MNHEY and CDR2 SMNVEV (reference sequence). The CDR3 DNA reads as TGTGCCAGCAGTTCGGGGGACTACGAGCAGTACTTC. Translation: CASSSGDYEQYF.

The rearrangement uses TRBV6-2 or TRBV6-3 and TRBJ1-5; D remains ambiguous. V was pared by 0 bases and J by 2 bases, with 8 bases between. Germline V CDR1 and CDR2: MNHEY, SVGEGT. The CDR3 has 15 residues. The DNA of the CDR3 is TGTGCCAGCAGTTACTCGGGCCAAGGCAATCAGCCCCAGCATTTT. This gives the protein CASSYSGQGNQPQHF.

The chain uses TRBV11-2 and TRBJ1-2, with 11 bases aligning to TRBD1. The CDR3 sequence is 15 residues long. Germline loops: CDR1 SGHAT, CDR2 FQNNGV. Trimming at V came to 4 bases and at J to 3 bases, leaving 4 bases not matched to a gene. The CDR3 nucleotides are TGTGCCAGCAGCTCCGGACAGGGGGCGTACTATGGCTACACCTTC. This codes for CASSSGQGAYYGYTF.

The chain recombines TRBV7-6 with TRBJ1-3, with no clear D. Germline CDR1 SGHVS, CDR2 FNYEAQ. The CDR3 is 15 residues long. The germline V and J ends were trimmed by 4 bases and 4 bases, with 14 bases remaining between them. CDR3 in amino acids: CASSSPRVGGNTIYF. CDR3 bases: TGTGCCAGCAGCTCCCCTCGGGTGGGAGGAAACACCATATATTTT.

V usage is TRBV7-6 and J usage is TRBJ1-3; 10 positions agree with TRBD1. V shed 6 bases, J shed 7 bases, and the junction held 6 bases outside the gene matches. CDR1 and CDR2 from the germline V gene are SGHVS and FNYEAQ. This CDR3 contains 14 residues. CDR3 DNA sequence: TGTGCCAGCAGTCAGACAGGGGGCCGGAACACCATATATTTT. Translating gives CASSQTGGRNTIYF.

This sequence joins TRBV4-1 and TRBJ1-1; weak D call: TRBD1 (5 bases). Trimming took 5 bases from V and 1 from J, leaving 29 bases between them. This CDR3 contains 20 residues. Germline V CDR1 and CDR2: MGHRA, YSYEKL. DNA for the CDR3: TGCGCCAGCAGCTCTATTTATAGGAGGGCCGGGACGGGAGCGAACACTGAAGCTTTCTTT. It specifies CASSSIYRRAGTGANTEAFF.

This clone showed up just once. V is TRBV15 and J is TRBJ2-6, with D maybe TRBD1 (5 bases). The CDR3 has 19 residues. Per germline, CDR1 LNHNV and CDR2 YYDKDF (reference sequence). Trimming shortened V by 3 bases and J by 0 bases, and 18 bases separated the two germline ends. As DNA, the CDR3 is TGTGCCACCAGCAGTCCCCTGGGGCCAGCGAGCTCTGGGGCCAACGTCCTGACTTTC. This sequence encodes CATSSPLGPASSGANVLTF.

The CDR3 region has the DNA TGTGCCAGCAGCGAGGGGACAGGGGGTGACGAAAAACTGTTTTTT. Its translation is CASSEGTGGDEKLFF. The genes are TRBV3-1 (or the pseudogene TRBV3-2) and TRBJ1-4, with 11 bases fitting TRBD1. Germline-derived CDR1 and CDR2 are LGHDT and YNNKEL (reference sequence). The CDR3 is 15 residues long. The junction had 7 bases not matched to a gene; V was cut back by 5 bases and J by 8 bases.

The rearrangement uses TRBV2 and TRBJ2-3; the match to TRBD2 covers 13 bases. CDR3 length: 16 amino acids. Germline lookup yields CDR1 SNHLY and CDR2 FYNNEI. V shed 6 bases and J 6 bases; nucleotides not matched to a gene: 9. The CDR3 protein is CASSARLAGGGDTQYF. In DNA form, the CDR3 reads TGTGCCAGCAGCGCCAGACTAGCGGGAGGTGGTGATACGCAGTATTTT.

The V call is TRBV7-2, the J call TRBJ2-1; the match to TRBD2 covers 11 bases. CDR1 and CDR2 from the germline V gene are SGHTA and FQGNSA. The CDR3 is 14 residues long. V lost 4 bases, J lost 8 bases, and 4 bases stayed unmatched. The chain's CDR3 is CASSSGLAGHEQFF. DNA for the CDR3: TGTGCCAGCAGCTCCGGACTAGCGGGCCATGAGCAGTTCTTC.

This clone was recorded a few times. The CDR3 reads CASSLNPNTEAFF. DNA for the CDR3: TGTGCCAGCAGCTTAAACCCGAACACTGAAGCTTTCTTT. The V gene is TRBV11-3, the J gene TRBJ1-1; no clear D gene. Deletions cut 2 bases from V and 1 base from J, with 5 bases between. The CDR3 runs 13 residues. Germline V gives CDR1 SGHNT, CDR2 YENEEA.

In its sample, this clone was seen a few times. The rearrangement links TRBV18 to TRBJ1-5; a weak D match, TRBD1 (6 bases). The CDR3 loop spans 16 amino acids. CDR1 is KGHSH and CDR2 is LQKENI in the germline V gene. V was clipped by 5 bases and J by 1 base, with 15 bases between them. CDR3 loop: CASSSSTGASNQPQHF. CDR3 DNA sequence: TGTGCCAGCTCATCATCGACAGGTGCGAGCAATCAGCCCCAGCATTTT.

The gene calls are TRBV30 and TRBJ2-3, with D unresolved. Germline CDR1 reads GTSNPN; CDR2 reads SVGIG (reference sequence). Trimming removed 2 bases from V and 7 bases from J, with 10 bases in between. This CDR3 spans 12 amino acids. CDR3 sequence reads: CAWSSPTHTQYF. The CDR3 DNA is TGTGCCTGGAGTTCCCCGACTCATACGCAGTATTTT. The variable domain in full, with the rest retrieved from reference TRBV30 and TRBJ2-3, is SQTIHQWPATLVQPVGSPLSLECTVEGTSNPNLYWYRQAAGRGLQLLFYSVGIGQISSEVPQNLSASRPQDRQFILSSKKLLLSDSGFYLCAWSSPTHTQYFGPGTRLTVL.

The V call is TRBV7-8, the J call TRBJ2-5, with D maybe TRBD1 (5 bases). Trimming left V 3 bases short and J 4 bases short, with 12 bases between. Per germline, CDR1 SGHVS and CDR2 FQNEAQ. The CDR3 spans 14 residues. The CDR3: CASSFRQGRETQYF. DNA for the CDR3: TGTGCCAGCAGCTTCCGGCAGGGCCGAGAGACCCAGTACTTC.

The chain is built from TRBV3-1 (or the pseudogene TRBV3-2) and TRBJ2-3; maybe TRBD2 (6 bases). Germline V lookup: CDR1 LGHDT, CDR2 YNNKEL (reference sequence). The CDR3 has 14 residues. V lost 4 bases and J lost 5, with 13 bases in between. The CDR3 sequence: CASSPRRVIDTQYF. In DNA form, the CDR3 reads TGTGCCAGCAGCCCTAGGAGGGTGATAGATACGCAGTATTTT.

The chain has TRBV7-2 and TRBJ2-1; maybe TRBD2 (5 bases). The V gene lost 5 bases and the J gene lost 0 bases, with 11 bases spanning the gap. Germline CDR1 is SGHTA and CDR2 is FQGNSA. The CDR3 consists of 15 residues. CDR3 sequence: CASSGHRDSYNEQFF. DNA of the CDR3: TGTGCCAGCAGCGGTCACCGGGACTCCTACAATGAGCAGTTCTTC.

V usage is TRBV30 and J usage is TRBJ2-5, with D possibly matching TRBD1 (6 bases). The CDR3 extends over 13 amino acids. Trimming cost V 8 bases and J 2 bases, with 15 bases left between them. CDR1 GTSNPN and CDR2 SVGIG come from the germline V gene (reference sequence). The CDR3 protein is CATSLGGQETQYF. DNA of the CDR3: TGTGCCACGTCACTAGGGGGTCAAGAGACCCAGTACTTC.

This chain joins TRBV3-1 (or the pseudogene TRBV3-2) and TRBJ1-1; D call uncertain. This CDR3 comprises 16 residues. Germline-derived CDR1 and CDR2 are LGHDT and YNNKEL (reference sequence). V lost 1 base and J 5 bases, leaving 17 bases between the germline ends. In DNA, the CDR3 is TGTGCCAGCAGCCAAGTCCACGGAGGGCGATTGACTGAAGCTTTCTTT. Amino acid sequence: CASSQVHGGRLTEAFF.

The table lists this clone with a count of one. The chain couples TRBV27 to TRBJ1-2, with 7 bases lining up with TRBD1. Germline CDR1 MNHEY, CDR2 SMNVEV (reference sequence). The V gene end was trimmed by 7 bases and the J gene end by 5 bases; junction bases not matched to a gene: 4. The length of the CDR3 is 12 residues. CDR3 DNA sequence: TGTGCCAGCACAACAGGGGAGTATGGCTACACCTTC. It yields the protein CASTTGEYGYTF.

The chain employs TRBV15 and TRBJ1-4; D remains ambiguous. This CDR3 is 16 amino acids long. CDR1 and CDR2 from the germline V gene are LNHNV and YYDKDF (reference sequence). The V end lost 3 bases, the J end lost 0 bases, and 11 bases lay between the germline ends. The CDR3, as DNA: TGTGCCACCAGCAGCGCCGCGGGTGCAACTAATGAAAAACTGTTTTTT. Its protein product is CATSSAAGATNEKLFF.